Listed here are 9 T cell receptor beta chains from one sample, sequenced in a study of shared clonotypes between healthy human individuals (dated by TCRdb to the early 2020s). Library generation was performed with the immunoSEQ multiplex PCR assay. The table was pulled from immuneACCESS by TCRdb, which kept in-frame rearrangements only. Such tables lose some clones; where checked, under half of the loss comes from unresolved V genes, and the rest has no known cause. Within this sample are approximately 640,000 clones, with 90% of them counted one time only. The top ten hold 30% to 35% of the sample. The material sequenced was memory CD8+ T cells from PBMCs. The sample's cell subset or site label is to be understood as: CD45RO+ cells pooled with CCR7-negative TemRA cells. The receptors here all came from a man aged 18-30 years in good health. Some clones in this sample may be carry-over from other donors' samples.

The chain recombines TRBV28 with TRBJ2-7; TRBD1 is a possible D gene (5 bases). V shed 1 base and J shed 2 bases, with 9 bases lying between them. The CDR3 runs 14 residues. Per germline, CDR1 MDHEN and CDR2 SYDVKM. This CDR3 is CASSLSDNAYEQYF. DNA for the CDR3: TGTGCCAGCAGTTTATCGGACAACGCCTACGAGCAGTACTTC. The full variable domain, with the rest looked up from reference TRBV28 and TRBJ2-7, is DVKVTQSSRYLVKRTGEKVFLECVQDMDHENMFWYRQDPGLGLRLIYFSYDVKMKEKGDIPEGYSVSREKKERFSLILESASTNQTSMYLCASSLSDNAYEQYFGPGTRLTVT.

The chain joins TRBV11-2 to TRBJ2-7; D gene unclear. The germline gives CDR1 SGHAT, CDR2 FQNNGV. V lost 4 bases and J lost 2, with 9 bases in between. The CDR3 is 13 residues long. The CDR3 bases are TGTGCCAGCAGCTACGACGCGACCTACGAGCAGTACTTC. Its translation is CASSYDATYEQYF.

The chain has TRBV6-5 and TRBJ2-7; D remains ambiguous. The ends were cut back, 7 bases at V and 3 bases at J, with 10 bases in the middle. CDR1 and CDR2 (germline): MNHEY, SVGAGI. The CDR3 is made up of 12 amino acids. CDR3 amino acids: CASIAPDYEQYF. The DNA for the CDR3 is TGTGCCAGCATTGCCCCGGACTACGAGCAGTACTTC.

The rearrangement joins TRBV19 to TRBJ1-1; D is undetermined. The CDR3 totals 12 residues. Germline V CDR1 and CDR2: LNHDA, SQIVND (reference sequence). V was trimmed by 8 bases and J by 0 bases, leaving 7 bases between them. Written as DNA, the CDR3 is TGTGCCAGTGGGAGGGTGAACACTGAAGCTTTCTTT. It specifies CASGRVNTEAFF.

The rearrangement joins TRBV12-1 to TRBJ1-4; TRBD1 is the table's D call and was not checked against the DNA. TRBV12-1 is listed as a pseudogene. The CDR3 is 14 amino acids. The CDR3 protein is CASSFRGQGEKLFF. The CDR3 region has the DNA TGTGCCAGCAGCTTCAGGGGGCAGGGGGAAAAACTGTTTTTT.

This clone showed up just once. This chain uses TRBV2 with TRBJ2-7, with 8 bases that match TRBD1. Germline CDR1 is SNHLY and CDR2 is FYNNEI. The CDR3 extends over 13 amino acids. Unmatched junction bases numbered 7, after V lost 7 bases and J lost 5 bases. In DNA, the CDR3 is TGTGCCAGCAAGCGACAGGGGAACGACGAGCAGTACTTC. It yields the protein CASKRQGNDEQYF.

This clone was seen a single time. This sequence joins TRBV5-6 and TRBJ2-7, with D tentatively TRBD2 (5 bases). V lost 0 bases and J 2 bases, leaving 9 bases between the germline ends. Germline loops: CDR1 SGHDT, CDR2 YYEEEE. The CDR3 length is 14 residues. The CDR3 DNA reads TGTGCCAGCAGCTTGGCCGGGAAGCCCTACGAGCAGTACTTC. This encodes CASSLAGKPYEQYF.

The chain recombines TRBV7-9 with TRBJ1-1; tentative D call: TRBD1 (6 bases). The germline V and J ends were trimmed by 5 bases and 0 bases, with 13 bases remaining between them. The CDR3 totals 15 residues. Per germline, CDR1 SEHNR and CDR2 FQNEAQ (reference sequence). The CDR3 DNA is TGTGCCAGCAGCCTAGGGGGGGCAATGAACACTGAAGCTTTCTTT. Amino acid sequence: CASSLGGAMNTEAFF. The full variable domain, with the rest looked up from reference TRBV7-9 and TRBJ1-1, is DTGVSQNPRHKITKRGQNVTFRCDPISEHNRLYWYRQTLGQGPEFLTYFQNEAQLEKSRLLSDRFSAERPKGSFSTLEIQRTEQGDSAMYLCASSLGGAMNTEAFFGQGTRLTVV.

The chain is built from TRBV9 and TRBJ2-1; D gene uncertain. V lost 7 bases and J lost 0, with 14 bases in between. Per germline, CDR1 SGDLS and CDR2 YYNGEE. The CDR3 has 15 residues. CDR3 DNA: TGTGCCAGCGCCCCAGACCGGAGCTCCTACAATGAGCAGTTCTTC. Translated: CASAPDRSSYNEQFF.